This T cell receptor beta chain came from a study of blood T cells in healthy people across ages. Study findings and constraints: Observed TCR beta diversity per million T cells went down as age went up. This fall followed a roughly linear course with age.

The germline V and J ends were trimmed by 4 bases and 7 bases, with 17 bases remaining between them. Germline lookup yields CDR1 DFQATT and CDR2 SNEGSKA (reference sequence). The CDR3 covers 13 residues. This clonotype was detected only a few times. Its cognate antigen is unknown. Next came a second PCR, run for roughly 6 to 11 cycles, which used a sample-barcoded 5' primer along with a J-beta primer mix. TCRdb reprocessed the 5' RACE reads with MiXCR, giving one entry per CDR3 protein. The repertoire holds 780,000 or so distinct CDR3 sequences, 25% seen once, with under 4.5% in the top ten. Drawn from each donor were 9 to 10 milliliters of peripheral blood. The data also belong to a second study, concerning T cells of mothers and their children. That paper notes: Mothers and children who were related shared slightly more overlap than unrelated pairs, but not significantly more. No clone of persistent microchimeric T cells was detected.

The gene calls are TRBV20-1 and TRBJ2-7; D may be TRBD1 (5 bases). The receptor was derived from a boy younger than 18 in good health. The sequencing sample was made of blood. The CDR3 is CSATGWEGVEQYF. For the CDR3, the DNA is TGCAGTGCTACCGGATGGGAAGGGGTAGAGCAGTACTTC.